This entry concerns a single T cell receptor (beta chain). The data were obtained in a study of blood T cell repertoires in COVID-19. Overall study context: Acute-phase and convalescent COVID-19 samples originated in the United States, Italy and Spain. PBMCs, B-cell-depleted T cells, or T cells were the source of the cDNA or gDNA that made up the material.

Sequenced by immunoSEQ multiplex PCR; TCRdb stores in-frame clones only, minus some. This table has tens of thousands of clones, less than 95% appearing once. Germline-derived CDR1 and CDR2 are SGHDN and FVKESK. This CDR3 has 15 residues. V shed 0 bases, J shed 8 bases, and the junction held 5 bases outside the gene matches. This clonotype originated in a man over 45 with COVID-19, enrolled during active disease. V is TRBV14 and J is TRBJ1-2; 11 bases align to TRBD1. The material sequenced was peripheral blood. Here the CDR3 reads CASSQDWDRGFGYTF. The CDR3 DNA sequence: TGTGCCAGCAGCCAAGATTGGGACAGGGGGTTCGGCTACACCTTC.